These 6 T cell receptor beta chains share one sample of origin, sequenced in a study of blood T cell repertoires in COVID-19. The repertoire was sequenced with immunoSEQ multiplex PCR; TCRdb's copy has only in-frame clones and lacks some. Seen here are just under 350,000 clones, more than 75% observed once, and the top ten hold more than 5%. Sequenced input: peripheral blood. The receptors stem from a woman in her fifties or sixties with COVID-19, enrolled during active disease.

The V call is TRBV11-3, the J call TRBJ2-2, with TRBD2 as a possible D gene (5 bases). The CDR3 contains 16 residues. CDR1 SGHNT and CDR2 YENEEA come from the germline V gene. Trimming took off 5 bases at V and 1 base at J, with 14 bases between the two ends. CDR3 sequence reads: CASSLRVGRNTGELFF. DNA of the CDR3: TGTGCCAGCAGCCTGCGGGTAGGACGGAACACCGGGGAGCTGTTTTTT.

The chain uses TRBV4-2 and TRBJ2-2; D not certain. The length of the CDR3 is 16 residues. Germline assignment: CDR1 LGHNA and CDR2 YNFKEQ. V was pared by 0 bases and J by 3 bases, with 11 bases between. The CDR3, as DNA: TGTGCCAGCAGCCAAGATCGGCCCCAGGACACCGGGGAGCTGTTTTTT. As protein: CASSQDRPQDTGELFF.

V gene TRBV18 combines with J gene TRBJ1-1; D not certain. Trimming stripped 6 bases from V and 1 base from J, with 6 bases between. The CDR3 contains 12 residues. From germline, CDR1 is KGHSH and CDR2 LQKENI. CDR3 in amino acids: CASSRQNTEAFF. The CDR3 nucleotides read TGTGCCAGCTCTCGACAGAACACTGAAGCTTTCTTT. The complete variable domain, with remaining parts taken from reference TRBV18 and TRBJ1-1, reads NAGVMQNPRHLVRRRGQEARLRCSPMKGHSHVYWYRQLPEEGLKFMVYLQKENIIDESGMPKERFSAEFPKEGPSILRIQQVVRGDSAAYFCASSRQNTEAFFGQGTRLTVV.

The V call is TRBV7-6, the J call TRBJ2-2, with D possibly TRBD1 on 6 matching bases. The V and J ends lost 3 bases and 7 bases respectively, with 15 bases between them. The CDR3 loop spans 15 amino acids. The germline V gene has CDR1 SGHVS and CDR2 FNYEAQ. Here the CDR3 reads CASSLATGSVGELFF. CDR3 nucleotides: TGTGCCAGCAGCTTGGCAACAGGGTCGGTCGGGGAGCTGTTTTTT. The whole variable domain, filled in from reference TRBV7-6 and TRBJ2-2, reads GAGVSQSPRYKVTKRGQDVALRCDPISGHVSLYWYRQALGQGPEFLTYFNYEAQQDKSGLPNDRFSAERPEGSISTLTIQRTEQRDSAMYRCASSLATGSVGELFFGEGSRLTVL.

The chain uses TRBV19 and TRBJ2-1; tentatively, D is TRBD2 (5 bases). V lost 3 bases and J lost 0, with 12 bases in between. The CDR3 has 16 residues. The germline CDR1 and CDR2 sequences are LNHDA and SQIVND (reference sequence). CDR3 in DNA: TGTGCCAGTAGTATCAGGACTTCCCTCTCCTACAATGAGCAGTTCTTC. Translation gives CASSIRTSLSYNEQFF.

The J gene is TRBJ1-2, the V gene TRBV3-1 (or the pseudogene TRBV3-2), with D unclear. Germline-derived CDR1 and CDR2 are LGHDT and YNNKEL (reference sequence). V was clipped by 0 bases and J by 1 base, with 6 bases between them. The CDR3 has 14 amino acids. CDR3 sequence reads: CASSQDQFNYGYTF. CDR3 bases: TGTGCCAGCAGCCAAGATCAGTTTAACTATGGCTACACCTTC.